This entry is about one T cell receptor (beta chain). Antigen unknown. CDR3 length: 14 amino acids. V was trimmed by 6 bases and J by 4 bases, leaving 15 bases between them. This sample is part of a study of T cell repertoires in cytomegalovirus infection. The overall study: It was the public TCR beta signatures that indicated both CMV infection and matching HLA type.

TCRdb independently ran MiXCR on the reads; one entry per CDR3 protein. The sample consists of roughly 500,000 distinct CDR3 sequences, 30% to 40% of them appearing once. The chain joins TRBV12-3 or TRBV12-4 to TRBJ1-1; D perhaps matches TRBD1 (5 bases). The sequence came from a human donor in good health (CMV status not recorded). Some clones in this sample may be carry-over from other donors' samples. This specimen consisted of cultured PBMCs, obtained from culture after CMV antigen stimulation. The CDR3 is CASSRFEGSTEAFF. CDR3 coding DNA: TGTGCCAGCAGCCGTTTTGAGGGGTCCACTGAAGCTTTCTTT.